This TCR beta chain emerged from a study of tumor and adjacent non-tumor tissue in lung cancer. Study-wide context: The patients, 9 to 11 men and about 5 women, were 31 to 76 with stage I to III disease. On average, productive TCRbeta reads reached about 4.17 million per sample.

Germline values: CDR1 DFQATT, CDR2 SNEGSKA (reference sequence). CDR3 length equals 16 residues. This clonotype occurred a few times. The junction departs from the called germline gene at one end, perhaps through a read error. The library came from three nested PCR rounds adapted from ARM-PCR protocols. A single record per CDR3 protein comes from TCRdb applying MiXCR to the multiplex PCR reads. This table has roughly 120,000 distinct CDR3 sequences, about 63% appearing once. RNA was extracted from bulk tissue without any cell sorting. More than 3 cm separated this lung sample from the edge of the tumor.

The sequenced sample consisted of distant non-tumor lung tissue. This TCR derives from a man in his fifties or sixties with non-small cell lung cancer. J is TRBJ2-5 and V is TRBV20-1; no clear D. CDR3 coding DNA: TGCAGTGCTAGAGATCATATACTCGCATCTCAAGAGACTCAGTACTTC. Translated: CSARDHILASQETQYF.